The subject of this entry is one T cell receptor beta chain. This record comes from a study of blood T cell repertoires in COVID-19. The CDR3 spans 15 residues. Germline CDR1 and CDR2: SGHNT and YYREEE (reference sequence). Trimming left V 2 bases short and J 3 bases short, with 12 bases between. Original handling: From reference gene primer amplification, estimates of nucleated cell counts were derived. TCRdb's copy holds only in-frame clones and misses some; the assay was immunoSEQ multiplex PCR. Clonal size and the V and J genes are those of that table, whereas D and trimming came from the DNA. The sample holds a few hundred thousand clones, roughly 90% seen once.

The origin of this receptor is a woman in her 30s with COVID-19, enrolled during active disease. The specimen was peripheral blood. The chain joins TRBV5-4 to TRBJ1-3; D gene uncertain. The CDR3 loop is CASSLGSPGGNTIYF. The DNA for the CDR3 is TGTGCCAGCAGCTTAGGGAGCCCGGGTGGAAACACCATATATTTT. Full variable domain (outside the CDR3, taken from reference TRBV5-4 and TRBJ1-3): ETGVTQSPTHLIKTRGQQVTLRCSSQSGHNTVSWYQQALGQGPQFIFQYYREEENGRGNFPPRFSGLQFPNYSSELNVNALELDDSALYLCASSLGSPGGNTIYFGEGSWLTVV.